The T cell receptor beta chain under discussion was sequenced for a study of cytomegalovirus exposure and HLA in healthy donors. PCR amplification relied on 60 Vbeta primers (plus 13 Jbeta primers). Some clones are missing from TCRdb's copy, which holds only in-frame ones; the method was immunoSEQ multiplex PCR. The data hold some 130,000 clones, with 65% to 70% observed a single time. With V trimmed by 4 bases and J by 0 bases, 6 bases remained unmatched. The CDR3 has 17 residues. Germline V gene lookup returns CDR1 SGDLS and CDR2 YYNGEE. The sequenced material came from PBMCs. The sequence was obtained from a human donor in good health. The chain employs TRBV9 and TRBJ2-6; 8 nucleotides align to TRBD1. In DNA, the CDR3 is TGTGCCAGCAGCCGACAGGGGTGGCTCTCTGGGGCCAACGTCCTGACTTTC. The encoded protein is CASSRQGWLSGANVLTF.